The 15 T cell receptor beta chains in this list originate from one sample, sequenced in a study of cytomegalovirus exposure and HLA in healthy donors. PCR amplification relied on 60 Vbeta primers (plus 13 Jbeta primers). Data came from immunoSEQ multiplex PCR; TCRdb stores just in-frame clones and leaves some out. Of about 160,000 clones listed, just over 75% were seen once; the top ten hold about 1.4%. Material: PBMCs. The origin of the receptors is a man aged 40-49 years in good health and CMV-seronegative.

The rearrangement links TRBV5-5 to TRBJ2-1; 8 positions agree with TRBD1. CDR3 length: 15 amino acids. Unmatched junction bases numbered 2, after V lost 0 bases and J lost 3 bases. Looked up from germline, CDR1 is SGHKS and CDR2 is YYEKEE (reference sequence). In DNA form, the CDR3 reads TGTGCCAGCAGCTTGGATGGACAGGGCTACAATGAGCAGTTCTTC. This sequence encodes CASSLDGQGYNEQFF.

The chain uses TRBV2 and TRBJ1-1; D is unresolved. CDR1 and CDR2 (germline): SNHLY, FYNNEI. The CDR3 runs to 13 residues. Trimming pared 11 bases from V and 4 bases from J, leaving 17 bases between. The CDR3 loop is CAGSGEGSTEAFF. In nucleotides, the CDR3 is TGTGCCGGATCCGGGGAAGGTAGCACTGAAGCTTTCTTT.

The J gene is TRBJ2-1, the V gene TRBV25-1; tentative D call: TRBD2 (6 bases). Germline V gene data show CDR1 as MGHDK and CDR2 as SYGVNS. V was shortened by 4 bases and J by 6 bases, with 13 bases between the two germline ends. There are 14 residues in the CDR3. Here the CDR3 reads CASSVNSGANEQFF. The CDR3 nucleotides read TGTGCCAGCAGTGTTAATAGCGGAGCCAATGAGCAGTTCTTC.

With respect to this clone: Its ends do not fully match the called genes, so a read error is possible. The chain carries TRBV2 and TRBJ2-7; TRBD2 aligns across 9 bases. The CDR3 spans 12 residues. Germline CDR1 and CDR2: SNHLY and FYNNEI. The CDR3 DNA sequence: TGTGCCAGCTCACTAGCGGGCGGTTGCGAGAACTTC. This sequence encodes CASSLAGGCENF.

The J gene is TRBJ2-1, the V gene TRBV4-1, with TRBD2 matching over 11 bases. The CDR3 is made up of 18 amino acids. Germline lookup yields CDR1 MGHRA and CDR2 YSYEKL. Unmatched junction bases numbered 9, after V lost 1 base and J lost 4 bases. Here the CDR3 reads CASSQGRLAGGGYNEQFF. CDR3 bases: TGCGCCAGCAGCCAAGGGCGTCTAGCGGGAGGAGGGTACAATGAGCAGTTCTTC.

The chain is built from TRBV11-3 and TRBJ2-1; 9 bases map to TRBD2. With 5 bases clipped from V and 9 bases from J, the junction kept 11 bases outside the gene matches. This CDR3 has 15 amino acids. Germline V gene data show CDR1 as SGHNT and CDR2 as YENEEA. The CDR3 nucleotides are TGTGCCAGCAGCCCCGGGACTAGCCTCCTTAGTGAGCAGTTCTTC. It is translated as CASSPGTSLLSEQFF.

This clone occurred a few times. V gene TRBV5-5 combines with J gene TRBJ1-1; 8 nucleotides line up with TRBD1. The CDR3 is 15 residues long. V was pared by 1 base and J by 0 bases, with 2 bases of the junction left unmatched. The V gene's germline CDR1 is SGHKS and CDR2 YYEKEE (reference sequence). DNA for the CDR3: TGTGCCAGCAGCTTGACAGGGGGGGTGAACACTGAAGCTTTCTTT. It translates to CASSLTGGVNTEAFF.

The V and J genes are TRBV11-2 and TRBJ2-1; 7 nucleotides match TRBD1. V was pared by 4 bases and J by 4 bases, with 4 bases of the junction left unmatched. The CDR3 extends over 14 amino acids. From germline, CDR1 is SGHAT and CDR2 FQNNGV. As DNA, the CDR3 is TGTGCCAGCAGCTCCGGGACAGAGTACAATGAGCAGTTCTTC. Residues: CASSSGTEYNEQFF.

The rearrangement links TRBV28 to TRBJ2-3; the D gene is possibly TRBD1 (7 bases). Germline CDR1 and CDR2: MDHEN and SYDVKM. Trimming removed 2 bases at V and 6 bases at J, with 15 bases between. The CDR3 length is 15 residues. In DNA form, the CDR3 reads TGTGCCAGCAGTTTAGGTTCAGGGGGGCTCGATACGCAGTATTTT. This codes for CASSLGSGGLDTQYF.

The chain links TRBV21-1 to TRBJ1-2; the listed D gene, TRBD1, was not tested against the DNA. TRBV21-1 is a known pseudogene. This CDR3 contains 15 residues. The CDR3 nucleotides read TGTGCCAGCAAGGACAGGGGCCCGCCTAACTATGGCTACACCTTC. As protein: CASKDRGPPNYGYTF.

This clone appeared a few times. Within the sample, other DNA sequences also encode this same CDR3. The V gene is TRBV28, the J gene TRBJ1-1; weak D call: TRBD1 (6 bases). The germline V gene encodes CDR1 MDHEN and CDR2 SYDVKM. CDR3 length equals 14 residues. V lost 4 bases to trimming and J lost 0 bases, with 9 bases between them. CDR3 in DNA: TGTGCCAGCAGTTCGACAGGTTTGAACACTGAAGCTTTCTTT. Translated: CASSSTGLNTEAFF.

A note on this clone: As the CDR3 is not closed by the conserved phenylalanine or tryptophan, this likely results from a read error. V and J are TRBV4-2 and TRBJ1-3; D is undetermined. The germline gives CDR1 LGHNA, CDR2 YNFKEQ. V was clipped by 4 bases and J by 4 bases, with 17 bases between them. The CDR3 length is 16 residues. CDR3 sequence reads: CASSRSEGFGGNTIYS. The CDR3 DNA is TGTGCCAGCAGCCGATCCGAGGGCTTCGGAGGAAACACCATATATTCT.

Turning to this clone: A read error may account for a junction end that differs from germline. V usage is TRBV7-9 and J usage is TRBJ1-4, with D maybe TRBD1 (5 bases). Germline V gene lookup returns CDR1 SEHNR and CDR2 FQNEAQ (reference sequence). This CDR3 contains 13 residues. This chain's CDR3 is CSSSSYRTEKLFF. CDR3 bases: TGTTCCAGCAGCTCCTACAGGACTGAAAAACTGTTTTTT.

This chain joins TRBV12-5 and TRBJ2-1; D is perhaps TRBD1 (6 bases). Deletions cut 5 bases from V and 8 bases from J, with 13 bases between. This CDR3 has 13 amino acids. From germline, CDR1 is LGHNT and CDR2 FRNRAP. The CDR3 DNA reads TGTGCTAGTGGTCAATCAGGGGTCCATGAGCAGTTCTTC. Translated, it gives CASGQSGVHEQFF.

The rearrangement uses TRBV6-5 and TRBJ2-1; D may be TRBD1 (5 bases). V was pared by 5 bases and J by 6 bases, with 8 bases between. CDR3 size: 12 residues. Per germline, CDR1 MNHEY and CDR2 SVGAGI. The CDR3 DNA follows: TGTGCCAGCAGTGGGGCTTTCAATGAGCAGTTCTTC. Translation: CASSGAFNEQFF.